The entry that follows covers one TCR beta chain sequence. The data derive from a study of blood T cell repertoires in COVID-19. Study-wide context: The samples span acute and convalescent COVID-19 from the United States, Italy and Spain. T cells, B-cell-depleted T cells, or PBMCs supplied cDNA or gDNA.

TCRdb's table, derived via immunoSEQ multiplex PCR, lists solely in-frame clones and lacks some. In the table there are about 260,000 clones, around 90% of which are singletons. The CDR3 length is 13 residues. With 6 bases clipped from V and 9 bases from J, the junction kept 5 bases outside the gene matches. J is TRBJ1-1 and V is TRBV12-3 or TRBV12-4; 12 nucleotides agree with TRBD1. What was sequenced was peripheral blood. The TCR originated in a human donor in a cohort sampled during active COVID-19. The CDR3 DNA reads TGTGCCAGCAGCCCGGGGACAGGGGGCCAAGCTTTCTTT. Translation gives CASSPGTGGQAFF.